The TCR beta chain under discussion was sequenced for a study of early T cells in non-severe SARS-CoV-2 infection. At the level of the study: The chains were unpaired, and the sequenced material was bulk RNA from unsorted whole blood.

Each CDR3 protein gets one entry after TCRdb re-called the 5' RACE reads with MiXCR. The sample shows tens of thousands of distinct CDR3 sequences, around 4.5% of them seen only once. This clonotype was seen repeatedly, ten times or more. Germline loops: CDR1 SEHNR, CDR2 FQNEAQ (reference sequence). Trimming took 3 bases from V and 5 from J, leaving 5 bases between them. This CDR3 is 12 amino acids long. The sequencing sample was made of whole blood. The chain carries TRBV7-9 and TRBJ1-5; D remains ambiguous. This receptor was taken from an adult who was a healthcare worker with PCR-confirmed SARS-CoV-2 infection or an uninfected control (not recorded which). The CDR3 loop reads CASSFPDQPQHF. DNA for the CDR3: TGTGCCAGCAGCTTCCCCGATCAGCCCCAGCATTTT.